This T cell receptor (beta chain) emerged from a study of early T cells in non-severe SARS-CoV-2 infection. Turning to the study itself: The input, bulk RNA from unsorted whole blood, was sequenced, and chains were unpaired.

Molecules of cDNA were individually given unique molecular identifiers that were attached to them. One entry per CDR3 protein results from TCRdb running MiXCR on the 5' RACE reads. The sample gives about 32,000 distinct CDR3 sequences, approximately 10% of which show up once; over 10% is in the top ten. This clonotype was seen many times. The antigen is undetermined. Findings of the study overall: Anti-spike CD8 responses were favored by VDJdb matching, which missed private and CD4 specificities.

The CDR3 loop spans 15 amino acids. With 4 bases removed from V and 6 bases from J, the gap between germline ends came to 13 bases. The chain joins TRBV12-3 or TRBV12-4 to TRBJ1-6; D possibly corresponds to TRBD1 (5 bases). The source of this sequence is an adult who was a healthcare worker with PCR-confirmed SARS-CoV-2 infection or an uninfected control (not recorded which). The material sequenced was whole blood. Written as DNA, the CDR3 is TGTGCCAGCAGTTCTCGACCCGGGGGTAATTCACCCCTCCACTTT. Its protein is CASSSRPGGNSPLHF.